These T cell receptor beta chains were read from a single sample in a study of CD8 T cells in Susac syndrome. TCRdb recomputed calls from the immunoSEQ multiplex PCR reads with MiXCR, one row per CDR3 protein. This sample carries 92,000 or so distinct CDR3 sequences, roughly 96% of them seen once, and the ten largest clones take more than 0.55%. Sequencing input: CD8+ T cells from PBMCs. The receptors here all came from a human donor with Susac syndrome. Both conserved end residues are part of each CDR3. The order of the fields is clone size, J gene, D gene, V gene, CDR3 protein, CDR3 DNA. D genes are given only for firm matches. Where a row states a size, it is once, few, many or the class of an expanded clone; other rows omit it.

clone_size: .
j_call: TRBJ2-2
d_call: .
v_call: TRBV11-3
cdr3_aa: CASSRQGADTGELFF
cdr3_nt: TGTGCCAGCAGCCGGCAGGGAGCGGACACCGGGGAGCTGTTTTTT

clone_size: .
j_call: TRBJ1-2
d_call: TRBD1
v_call: TRBV5-1
cdr3_aa: CASSLGGTRPPDRGFGYTF
cdr3_nt: TGCGCCAGCAGCTTGGGAGGTACGCGGCCCCCCGACAGGGGGTTTGGCTACACCTTC

clone_size: .
j_call: TRBJ2-3
d_call: .
v_call: TRBV2
cdr3_aa: CASSEGQDNPVADTQYF
cdr3_nt: TGTGCCAGCAGTGAGGGCCAGGACAATCCAGTAGCAGATACGCAGTATTTT

clone_size: .
j_call: TRBJ2-3
d_call: TRBD2
v_call: TRBV20-1
cdr3_aa: CSAQSGGASDTQYF
cdr3_nt: TGCAGTGCTCAAAGCGGGGGGGCCTCAGATACGCAGTATTTT

clone_size: .
j_call: TRBJ1-2
d_call: .
v_call: TRBV10-3
cdr3_aa: CAISEAAFDGYTF
cdr3_nt: TGTGCCATCAGTGAAGCAGCGTTTGATGGCTACACCTTC

clone_size: .
j_call: TRBJ2-3
d_call: .
v_call: TRBV12-5
cdr3_aa: CASGFNANPPTDTQYF
cdr3_nt: TGTGCTAGTGGTTTTAATGCCAACCCACCAACAGATACGCAGTATTTT

clone_size: .
j_call: TRBJ1-3
d_call: .
v_call: TRBV3-1
cdr3_aa: CASSQEGTFGNTIYF
cdr3_nt: TGTGCCAGCAGCCAAGAGGGCACATTCGGAAACACCATATATTTT

clone_size: once
j_call: TRBJ1-2
d_call: TRBD1
v_call: TRBV27
cdr3_aa: CASSPRDSPGYTF
cdr3_nt: TGTGCCAGCAGTCCCCGGGACAGCCCTGGCTACACCTTC

clone_size: .
j_call: TRBJ1-1
d_call: .
v_call: TRBV5-1
cdr3_aa: CASSLGDRSSYTEAFF
cdr3_nt: TGCGCCAGCAGCTTGGGTGATCGAAGTAGTTACACTGAAGCTTTCTTT

clone_size: .
j_call: TRBJ2-2
d_call: .
v_call: TRBV30
cdr3_aa: CAWSVSPITGELFF
cdr3_nt: TGTGCCTGGAGTGTTTCGCCGATCACCGGGGAGCTGTTTTTT

clone_size: .
j_call: TRBJ2-7
d_call: TRBD1
v_call: TRBV5-6
cdr3_aa: CASSPGSGTGTYEQYF
cdr3_nt: TGTGCCAGCAGCCCCGGGTCGGGGACAGGGACCTACGAGCAGTACTTC

clone_size: .
j_call: TRBJ2-2
d_call: .
v_call: TRBV3-1
cdr3_aa: CASSRAEANTGELFF
cdr3_nt: TGTGCCAGCAGCCGGGCGGAGGCGAACACCGGGGAGCTGTTTTTT

clone_size: .
j_call: TRBJ1-2
d_call: .
v_call: TRBV5-1
cdr3_aa: CASRISNYGYTF
cdr3_nt: TGCGCCAGCAGGATATCCAACTATGGCTACACCTTC

clone_size: .
j_call: TRBJ2-3
d_call: .
v_call: TRBV18
cdr3_aa: CASSPGRSTDTQYF
cdr3_nt: TGTGCCAGCTCACCGGGCCGTAGCACAGATACGCAGTATTTT

clone_size: .
j_call: TRBJ1-1
d_call: .
v_call: TRBV7-2
cdr3_aa: CASSPNSPRQTEAFF
cdr3_nt: TGTGCCAGCAGCCCAAACTCCCCCCGTCAAACTGAAGCTTTCTTT

clone_size: .
j_call: TRBJ2-1
d_call: .
v_call: TRBV12-5
cdr3_aa: CASGRYLQGKHYNEQFF
cdr3_nt: TGTGCTAGTGGTCGATATTTACAGGGAAAACACTACAATGAGCAGTTCTTC

clone_size: .
j_call: TRBJ2-5
d_call: TRBD1
v_call: TRBV20-1
cdr3_aa: CSASYRGTETQYF
cdr3_nt: TGCAGTGCTAGTTACAGGGGGACGGAGACCCAGTACTTC

clone_size: .
j_call: TRBJ1-6
d_call: TRBD1
v_call: TRBV6-1
cdr3_aa: CASSSPGQGNTLNSPLHF
cdr3_nt: TGTGCCAGCAGTAGTCCCGGACAGGGAAATACGCTTAATTCACCCCTCCACTTT

clone_size: .
j_call: TRBJ1-5
d_call: .
v_call: TRBV12-3/TRBV12-4
cdr3_aa: CASSFAGAVGVSNQPQHF
cdr3_nt: TGTGCCAGCAGTTTTGCGGGGGCGGTGGGAGTTAGCAATCAGCCCCAGCATTTT

clone_size: .
j_call: TRBJ2-5
d_call: TRBD1
v_call: TRBV20-1
cdr3_aa: CSARGGRGQETQYF
cdr3_nt: TGCAGTGCTAGAGGCGGCAGGGGGCAAGAGACCCAGTACTTC

clone_size: .
j_call: TRBJ2-5
d_call: TRBD2
v_call: TRBV11-2
cdr3_aa: CASSLISGGEETQYF
cdr3_nt: TGTGCCAGCAGCTTAATAAGCGGGGGCGAAGAGACCCAGTACTTC

clone_size: once
j_call: TRBJ2-7
d_call: TRBD1
v_call: TRBV4-3
cdr3_aa: CASSQDIGTGNVYEQYF
cdr3_nt: TGCGCCAGCAGCCAAGATATCGGGACAGGGAATGTATACGAGCAGTACTTC

clone_size: .
j_call: TRBJ1-1
d_call: .
v_call: TRBV24-1
cdr3_aa: CATRVGARTEAFF
cdr3_nt: TGTGCCACCAGAGTCGGGGCACGCACTGAAGCTTTCTTT

clone_size: .
j_call: TRBJ1-3
d_call: .
v_call: TRBV6-1
cdr3_aa: CASSQRGLSSGNTIYF
cdr3_nt: TGTGCCAGCAGCCAAAGGGGCCTGAGCTCTGGAAACACCATATATTTT

clone_size: .
j_call: TRBJ2-1
d_call: .
v_call: TRBV20-1
cdr3_aa: CSAAIEVSYNEQFF
cdr3_nt: TGCAGTGCTGCTATAGAGGTGTCCTACAATGAGCAGTTCTTC

clone_size: .
j_call: TRBJ1-2
d_call: .
v_call: TRBV27
cdr3_aa: CASRGAPNYGYTF
cdr3_nt: TGTGCCAGCCGCGGGGCGCCTAACTATGGCTACACCTTC

clone_size: .
j_call: TRBJ1-2
d_call: .
v_call: TRBV15
cdr3_aa: CATSRAYAGYTF
cdr3_nt: TGTGCCACCAGCAGAGCGTATGCTGGCTACACCTTC

clone_size: .
j_call: TRBJ2-3
d_call: .
v_call: TRBV30
cdr3_aa: CAWTNTDTQYF
cdr3_nt: TGTGCCTGGACTAACACAGATACGCAGTATTTT

clone_size: .
j_call: TRBJ2-5
d_call: .
v_call: TRBV7-9
cdr3_aa: CAVRGGRGETQYF
cdr3_nt: TGTGCCGTCAGGGGAGGCAGAGGGGAGACCCAGTACTTC

clone_size: .
j_call: TRBJ1-5
d_call: .
v_call: TRBV7-9
cdr3_aa: CASSLADGGVQPQHF
cdr3_nt: TGTGCCAGCAGCTTAGCTGACGGGGGTGTACAGCCCCAGCATTTT

clone_size: .
j_call: TRBJ2-3
d_call: TRBD1
v_call: TRBV30
cdr3_aa: CAWKVAGGMLFGTDTQYF
cdr3_nt: TGTGCCTGGAAGGTGGCAGGGGGTATGCTTTTCGGCACAGATACGCAGTATTTT

clone_size: .
j_call: TRBJ1-1
d_call: .
v_call: TRBV12-3/TRBV12-4
cdr3_aa: CASSWQGSLVGFF
cdr3_nt: TGTGCCAGCAGCTGGCAGGGGTCGCTGGTTGGTTTCTTT

clone_size: .
j_call: TRBJ1-2
d_call: .
v_call: TRBV20-1
cdr3_aa: CSARRQAYGYTF
cdr3_nt: TGCAGTGCTAGGCGACAGGCCTATGGCTACACCTTC

clone_size: .
j_call: TRBJ1-2
d_call: TRBD1
v_call: TRBV30
cdr3_aa: CAWKDRGESGYTF
cdr3_nt: TGTGCCTGGAAGGACAGGGGGGAGAGTGGCTACACCTTC

clone_size: once
j_call: TRBJ1-2
d_call: .
v_call: TRBV20-1
cdr3_aa: CNAGSYGYTF
cdr3_nt: TGCAACGCAGGGAGCTATGGCTACACCTTC

clone_size: .
j_call: TRBJ2-1
d_call: .
v_call: TRBV15
cdr3_aa: CATSRVGRYNEQFF
cdr3_nt: TGTGCCACCAGCAGAGTAGGACGGTACAATGAGCAGTTCTTC

clone_size: .
j_call: TRBJ1-4
d_call: .
v_call: TRBV19
cdr3_aa: CASSGFGAGEKLFF
cdr3_nt: TGTGCCAGTAGTGGATTCGGGGCGGGGGAAAAACTGTTTTTT

clone_size: .
j_call: TRBJ2-2
d_call: .
v_call: TRBV27
cdr3_aa: CASSPARLPPNTGELFF
cdr3_nt: TGTGCCAGCAGTCCGGCCCGGCTACCCCCGAACACCGGGGAGCTGTTTTTT

clone_size: once
j_call: TRBJ1-5
d_call: .
v_call: TRBV27
cdr3_aa: CASSLAGTNLDQPQHF
cdr3_nt: TGTGCCAGCAGTTTAGCCGGGACGAATTTGGATCAGCCCCAGCATTTT

clone_size: few
j_call: TRBJ2-2
d_call: .
v_call: TRBV27
cdr3_aa: CASSLFGELFF
cdr3_nt: TGTGCCAGCAGTCTATTCGGGGAGCTGTTTTTT

clone_size: once
j_call: TRBJ2-1
d_call: .
v_call: TRBV4-1
cdr3_aa: CASSQPTRQSYNEQFF
cdr3_nt: TGCGCCAGCAGCCAACCGACAAGACAGAGCTACAATGAGCAGTTCTTC

clone_size: .
j_call: TRBJ2-7
d_call: .
v_call: TRBV7-7
cdr3_aa: CATGPILYEQYF
cdr3_nt: TGTGCTACGGGCCCGATACTCTACGAGCAGTACTTC

clone_size: .
j_call: TRBJ2-5
d_call: .
v_call: TRBV5-5
cdr3_aa: CASSSTPRVETQYF
cdr3_nt: TGTGCCAGCAGCTCGACCCCCCGGGTAGAGACCCAGTACTTC